This T cell receptor (beta chain) was retrieved from a study of T cells after yellow fever vaccination. Study observations and caveats: It was a small share of clonotypes that appeared in both CD4 and CD8 compartments.

In TCRdb, the 5' RACE reads were re-called with MiXCR into one record per CDR3 protein. The sample records about 240,000 distinct CDR3 sequences, 6.9% being singletons. This clonotype was picked up a small number of times. Its matching antigen is unknown. Per germline, CDR1 SGDLS and CDR2 YYNGEE. V lost 4 bases and J 2 bases, leaving 15 bases between the germline ends. CDR3 size: 15 residues. The sequences come from CD4+ T cells sorted from PBMCs, collected 15 days after the yellow fever booster vaccination. The V gene is TRBV9, the J gene TRBJ1-2; D is undetermined. The source of this sequence is a man aged 30 to 39 who received the YFV17D yellow fever vaccine. The CDR3 spells CASSPRGGKNYGYTF. The CDR3 DNA reads as TGTGCCAGCAGCCCCCGGGGTGGGAAAAACTATGGCTACACCTTC. Supplemented by reference TRBV9 and TRBJ1-2, the full variable domain reads DSGVTQTPKHLITATGQRVTLRCSPRSGDLSVYWYQQSLDQGLQFLIQYYNGEERAKGNILERFSAQQFPDLHSELNLSSLELGDSALYFCASSPRGGKNYGYTFGSGTRLTVV.